This T cell receptor (beta chain) was recorded in a study of monozygotic twins with inflammatory bowel disease. The authors used about 3.5 ug of total RNA per TCR library. UMIs with a 6-nucleotide sample barcode were added by template switching. Reprocessing the 5' RACE reads, TCRdb reports a single entry for every CDR3 protein and omits DNA. The repertoire table contains hundreds of thousands of distinct CDR3 sequences. Germline CDR1 reads SGHTA; CDR2 reads FQGNSA. The CDR3 spans 13 residues. Someone took an approximately 2.3 ml blood sample from each of the donors. The source of this sequence is a human donor with ulcerative colitis or Crohn's disease, or a healthy co-twin of an affected twin (not recorded which). Sequenced sample: blood. This chain joins TRBV7-2 and TRBJ2-2. CDR3 loop: CASSFRLQGELFF.